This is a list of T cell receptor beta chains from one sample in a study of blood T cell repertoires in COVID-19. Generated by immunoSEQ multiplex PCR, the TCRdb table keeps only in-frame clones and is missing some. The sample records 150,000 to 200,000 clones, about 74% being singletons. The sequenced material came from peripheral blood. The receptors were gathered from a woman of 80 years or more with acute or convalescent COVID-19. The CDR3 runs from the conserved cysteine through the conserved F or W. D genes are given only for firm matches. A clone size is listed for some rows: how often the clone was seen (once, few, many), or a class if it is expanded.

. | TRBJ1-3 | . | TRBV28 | TGTGCCAGCAGTTCCCCCGGGACTCTTCGAAACACCATATATTTT | CASSSPGTLRNTIYF
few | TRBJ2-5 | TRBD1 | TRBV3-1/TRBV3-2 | TGTGCCAGCAGCAGGGGGACAGCGCCTGGAGAGACCCAGTACTTC | CASSRGTAPGETQYF
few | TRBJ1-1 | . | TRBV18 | TGTGCCAGCTCACCGGCACAACCAAACACTGAAGCTTTCTTT | CASSPAQPNTEAFF
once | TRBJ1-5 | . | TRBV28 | TGTGCCAGCCGGTTGGGAGGGGCTTCGCGACAGCCCCAGCATTTT | CASRLGGASRQPQHF
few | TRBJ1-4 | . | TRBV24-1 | TGTGCCACCAGTGACCCCAGGTCGTCAGCAAAACTGTTTTTT | CATSDPRSSAKLFF
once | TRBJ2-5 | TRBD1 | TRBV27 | TGTGCCAGCAGCCTGGACAGGGATTGGGAGACCCAGTACTTC | CASSLDRDWETQYF
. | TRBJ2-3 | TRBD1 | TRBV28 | TGTGCCAGCAATATCCCGGGACAGGGGGCTGGTACGCAGTATTTT | CASNIPGQGAGTQYF
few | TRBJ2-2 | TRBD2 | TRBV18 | TGTGCCAGCTCACCACTAGCGGGAAAAACCGGGGAGCTGTTTTTT | CASSPLAGKTGELFF
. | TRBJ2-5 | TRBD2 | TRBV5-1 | TGCGCCAGCAGCGGGGGACTACACTACGTGGAGACCCAGTACTTC | CASSGGLHYVETQYF
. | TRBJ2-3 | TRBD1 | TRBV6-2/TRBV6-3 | TGTGCCAGCAGTGACAGGGGCAGGTCAGATACGCAGTATTTT | CASSDRGRSDTQYF
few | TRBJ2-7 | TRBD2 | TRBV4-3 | TGCGCCAGCAGCCAAGTGGCTAGCGGATTCTCCTACGAGCAGTACTTC | CASSQVASGFSYEQYF
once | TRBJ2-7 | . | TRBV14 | TGTGCCAGCAGTCCCAAGTCAGCGATCTCCTACGAGCAGTACTTC | CASSPKSAISYEQYF
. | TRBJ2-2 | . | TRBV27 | TGTGCCAGCAGTTGGAGGGGTGGCACCGGGGAGCTGTTTTTT | CASSWRGGTGELFF
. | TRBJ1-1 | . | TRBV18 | TGTGCCAGCTCACCACTTCGGGAGACGAACACTGAAGCTTTCTTT | CASSPLRETNTEAFF
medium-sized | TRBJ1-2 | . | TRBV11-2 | TGTGCCAGCAGCTCCCTAAATACGAGGGGCTACACCTTC | CASSSLNTRGYTF
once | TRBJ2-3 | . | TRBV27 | TGTGCCAGCAGTTTAGGCTGGAGTGAGGATACGCAGTATTTT | CASSLGWSEDTQYF
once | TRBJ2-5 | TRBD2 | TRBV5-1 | TGCGCCAGCAGCACGGGACTAGCGGGAGATATAGAGACCCAGTACTTC | CASSTGLAGDIETQYF
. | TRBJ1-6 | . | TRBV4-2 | TGTGCCAGCAGCCAAGAAGTGACGGAGAATTCACCCCTCCACTTT | CASSQEVTENSPLHF
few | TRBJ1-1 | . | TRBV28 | TGTGCCAGCAGTCTAAAAAAACAGGAAGCTTTCTTT | CASSLKKQEAFF
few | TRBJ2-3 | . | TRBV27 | TGTGCCAGCAGTCGGGCTAGCGAGACAGATACGCAGTATTTT | CASSRASETDTQYF
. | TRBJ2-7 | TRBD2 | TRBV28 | TGTGCCAGCAACCTTAGCGGGGCCTCCTACGAGCAGTACTTC | CASNLSGASYEQYF
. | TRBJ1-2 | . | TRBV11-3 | TGTGCCAGCAGTCAGGGTGGCTATGGCTACACCTTC | CASSQGGYGYTF
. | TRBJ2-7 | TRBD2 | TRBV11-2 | TGTGCCAGCAGCCAGGGTGGGGGGGCCTACGAGCAGTACTTC | CASSQGGGAYEQYF
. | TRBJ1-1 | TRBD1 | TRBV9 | TGTGCCAGCAGCGCAGGGGACAGGCCCACTGAAGCTTTCTTT | CASSAGDRPTEAFF
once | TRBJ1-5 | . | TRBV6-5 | TGTGCCAGCAGCAAGCCGGGGGGCGGTCAGCCCCAGCATTTT | CASSKPGGGQPQHF
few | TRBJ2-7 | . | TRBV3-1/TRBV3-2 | TGTGCCAGCAGCCAAGCGAATACAGGGCGCGAGCAGTACTTC | CASSQANTGREQYF
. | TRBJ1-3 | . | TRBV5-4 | TGTGCCAGCAGCTTAACACAGGCGGGAAGAAACACCATATATTTT | CASSLTQAGRNTIYF
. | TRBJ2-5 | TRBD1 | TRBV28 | TGTGCCAGCAGTCCCCCCGGGGCAGGGGGTGAGACCCAGTACTTC | CASSPPGAGGETQYF
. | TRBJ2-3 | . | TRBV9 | TGTGCCAGCAGCGACCAGGGGCCCACATTTCTGAGTACGCAGTATTTT | CASSDQGPTFLSTQYF
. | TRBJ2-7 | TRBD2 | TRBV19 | TGTGCCACCCAGCGGCGGGAGGGACTCTCCTACGAGCAGTACTTC | CATQRREGLSYEQYF
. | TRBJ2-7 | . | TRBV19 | TGTGCCAGTACGTCGACACCCTGGGCCTACGAGCAGTACTTC | CASTSTPWAYEQYF
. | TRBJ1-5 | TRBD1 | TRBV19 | TGTGCCAGTATTTTAGGCCCGGGACAGGGCAATCAGCCCCAGCATTTT | CASILGPGQGNQPQHF
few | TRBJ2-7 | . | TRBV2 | TGTGCCAGCAGTGAGGGGCGCAGCTCCTACGAGCAGTACTTC | CASSEGRSSYEQYF
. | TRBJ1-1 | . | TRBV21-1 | TGTGCCAGCAGCAAGGGAGCAGGGGACACTGAAGCTTTCTTT | CASSKGAGDTEAFF
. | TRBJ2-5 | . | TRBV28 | TGTGCCAGCAGTTTATCATTCCTGGGCAAGGGGCAGGAGACCCAGTACTTC | CASSLSFLGKGQETQYF
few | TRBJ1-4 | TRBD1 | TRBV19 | TGTGCCAGTAGTGTTACCGGGACAGGCTATGAAAAACTGTTTTTT | CASSVTGTGYEKLFF
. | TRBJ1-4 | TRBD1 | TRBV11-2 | TGTGCCAGCAGCAGTGCGACAGGGCCTAATGAAAAACTGTTTTTT | CASSSATGPNEKLFF
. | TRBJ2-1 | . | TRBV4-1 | TGCGCCAGCAGCCAATTCGACACCAGCTACAATGAGCAGTTCTTC | CASSQFDTSYNEQFF
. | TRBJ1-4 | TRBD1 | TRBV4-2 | TGTGCCAGCAGCTTAGGACAGGGGCCAACTAATGAAAAACTGTTTTTT | CASSLGQGPTNEKLFF
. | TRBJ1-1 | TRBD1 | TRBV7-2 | TGTGCCAGCAGCTTTATCAGGGGGCAGGGGAACACTGAAGCTTTCTTT | CASSFIRGQGNTEAFF
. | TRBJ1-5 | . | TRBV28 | TGTGCCAGCAGCGACAGTAGCAATCAGCCCCAGCATTTT | CASSDSSNQPQHF
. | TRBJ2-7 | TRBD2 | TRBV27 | TGTGCCAGCAGTCCCGGACTAGCGGGAGCCGTCGAGCAGTACTTC | CASSPGLAGAVEQYF